Listed below are T cell receptor beta chains from one sample, sequenced in a study of cytomegalovirus exposure and HLA in healthy donors. Measured with immunoSEQ multiplex PCR; TCRdb has only the in-frame clones, and not every one. Of more than 150,000 clones listed, around 89% are singletons. Sequenced input: PBMCs. These receptors originate from a man between 18 and 29 years old in good health and CMV-seronegative. CDR3s include the opening cysteine and the closing phenylalanine or tryptophan. Fields, in order: CDR3 protein, CDR3 DNA, clone size, D gene, J gene, V gene. The D gene is left open where the match is weak. Size values are once, few and many counts, or a class for expanded clones, and some rows have none.

CDR3 protein: CSVTQGRGNTIYF
CDR3 DNA: TGCAGCGTTACTCAGGGGCGGGGAAACACCATATATTTT
clone size: once
D gene: NA
J gene: TRBJ1-3
V gene: TRBV29-1

CDR3 protein: CASSFGQGDEKLFF
CDR3 DNA: TGTGCCAGCAGCTTCGGACAGGGGGATGAAAAACTGTTTTTT
clone size: once
D gene: TRBD1
J gene: TRBJ1-4
V gene: TRBV7-2

CDR3 protein: CASSTSQGSLKMRF
CDR3 DNA: TGTGCCAGCAGTACGTCACAGGGATCCCTCAAAATGCGCTTT
clone size: NA
D gene: NA
J gene: TRBJ1-6
V gene: TRBV6-5

CDR3 protein: CASSLTGGTDSPLHF
CDR3 DNA: TGCGCCAGCAGCTTGACAGGGGGCACGGATTCACCCCTCCACTTT
clone size: NA
D gene: TRBD1
J gene: TRBJ1-6
V gene: TRBV5-1

CDR3 protein: CASSYGGGFMNTEAFF
CDR3 DNA: TGTGCCAGCAGTTATGGGGGGGGGTTCATGAACACTGAAGCTTTCTTT
clone size: NA
D gene: NA
J gene: TRBJ1-1
V gene: TRBV6-6

CDR3 protein: CASILGSPQEQYF
CDR3 DNA: TGCGCCAGCATTCTGGGCAGCCCTCAGGAGCAGTACTTC
clone size: NA
D gene: NA
J gene: TRBJ2-7
V gene: TRBV23-1

CDR3 protein: CASSSDRPPETQYF
CDR3 DNA: TGTGCCAGCAGTAGCGACAGGCCCCCAGAGACCCAGTACTTC
clone size: once
D gene: NA
J gene: TRBJ2-5
V gene: TRBV28

CDR3 protein: CASRTGGQTYEQYF
CDR3 DNA: TGTGCCAGCCGGACGGGAGGCCAAACCTACGAGCAGTACTTC
clone size: NA
D gene: TRBD2
J gene: TRBJ2-7
V gene: TRBV7-9

CDR3 protein: CASSLGRVLYYNEQFF
CDR3 DNA: TGTGCCAGCAGCTTAGGGAGGGTTCTCTACTACAATGAGCAGTTCTTC
clone size: NA
D gene: NA
J gene: TRBJ2-1
V gene: TRBV7-2

CDR3 protein: CSLRASSTDTQYF
CDR3 DNA: TGCAGCCTCAGAGCGTCAAGCACAGATACGCAGTATTTT
clone size: NA
D gene: NA
J gene: TRBJ2-3
V gene: TRBV29-1

CDR3 protein: CASSLDRGDTQYF
CDR3 DNA: TGTGCCAGCAGCTTAGACAGGGGAGATACGCAGTATTTT
clone size: NA
D gene: TRBD1
J gene: TRBJ2-3
V gene: TRBV7-9

CDR3 protein: CASGQGGTEAFF
CDR3 DNA: TGTGCCAGCGGGCAAGGGGGCACTGAAGCTTTCTTT
clone size: NA
D gene: NA
J gene: TRBJ1-1
V gene: TRBV2

CDR3 protein: CASSEGNNQPQHF
CDR3 DNA: TGTGCCAGCTCCGAGGGAAACAATCAGCCCCAGCATTTT
clone size: NA
D gene: NA
J gene: TRBJ1-5
V gene: TRBV18

CDR3 protein: CAHAQGDEQYF
CDR3 DNA: TGTGCCCACGCCCAAGGAGACGAGCAGTACTTC
clone size: NA
D gene: NA
J gene: TRBJ2-7
V gene: TRBV10-3

CDR3 protein: CASSLRFYGYTF
CDR3 DNA: TGTGCCAGCAGCCTACGATTCTATGGCTACACCTTC
clone size: NA
D gene: NA
J gene: TRBJ1-2
V gene: TRBV13

CDR3 protein: CASSLTSDASHEQYF
CDR3 DNA: TGTGCCAGCAGTTTGACTAGCGACGCGAGCCACGAGCAGTACTTC
clone size: NA
D gene: TRBD2
J gene: TRBJ2-7
V gene: TRBV28

CDR3 protein: CASSLLAGGQETQYF
CDR3 DNA: TGTGCCAGCAGTCTTCTAGCGGGGGGCCAAGAGACCCAGTACTTC
clone size: NA
D gene: TRBD2
J gene: TRBJ2-5
V gene: TRBV6-1

CDR3 protein: CASSNLLAGQNNEQFF
CDR3 DNA: TGTGCCAGCAGCAACCTCCTAGCGGGACAGAACAATGAGCAGTTCTTC
clone size: NA
D gene: TRBD2
J gene: TRBJ2-1
V gene: TRBV5-4

CDR3 protein: CASSLDTPSVDEQFF
CDR3 DNA: TGCGCCAGCAGCTTGGATACACCCAGCGTAGATGAGCAGTTCTTC
clone size: NA
D gene: NA
J gene: TRBJ2-1
V gene: TRBV5-1

CDR3 protein: CASGSGGTDTQYF
CDR3 DNA: TGCGCCAGCGGTAGCGGGGGCACAGATACGCAGTATTTT
clone size: NA
D gene: TRBD2
J gene: TRBJ2-3
V gene: TRBV10-1

CDR3 protein: CASTTGGDTEAFF
CDR3 DNA: TGTGCCAGCACTACAGGGGGGGACACTGAAGCTTTCTTT
clone size: NA
D gene: TRBD1
J gene: TRBJ1-1
V gene: TRBV18

CDR3 protein: CASSLGAGTDTQYF
CDR3 DNA: TGTGCCAGCTCACTGGGCGCAGGCACAGATACGCAGTATTTT
clone size: once
D gene: NA
J gene: TRBJ2-3
V gene: TRBV18

CDR3 protein: CASSLTGGSWNEQFF
CDR3 DNA: TGTGCCAGCAGCCTCACAGGGGGTTCTTGGAATGAGCAGTTCTTC
clone size: NA
D gene: TRBD1
J gene: TRBJ2-1
V gene: TRBV27

CDR3 protein: CARWAGTGNQPQHF
CDR3 DNA: TGCGCCAGATGGGCAGGGACAGGCAATCAGCCCCAGCATTTT
clone size: NA
D gene: TRBD1
J gene: TRBJ1-5
V gene: TRBV5-1

CDR3 protein: CASSWGALEAFF
CDR3 DNA: TGTGCCAGCAGCTGGGGCGCCCTTGAAGCTTTCTTT
clone size: NA
D gene: NA
J gene: TRBJ1-1
V gene: TRBV28

CDR3 protein: CASSVYSSGSFYEQYF
CDR3 DNA: TGTGCCAGCAGTGTCTACTCTAGCGGGAGTTTTTACGAGCAGTACTTC
clone size: NA
D gene: TRBD2
J gene: TRBJ2-7
V gene: TRBV27

CDR3 protein: CASGTYGTTYGYTF
CDR3 DNA: TGTGCCAGCGGCACCTACGGGACAACTTATGGCTACACCTTC
clone size: NA
D gene: NA
J gene: TRBJ1-2
V gene: TRBV6-5

CDR3 protein: CASSHGASGVRELFF
CDR3 DNA: TGTGCCAGCAGCCACGGGGCTAGCGGGGTTCGGGAGCTGTTTTTT
clone size: NA
D gene: TRBD2
J gene: TRBJ2-2
V gene: TRBV6-5

CDR3 protein: CASSFRGGGYTF
CDR3 DNA: TGTGCCAGCAGCTTCAGGGGCGGGGGCTACACCTTC
clone size: NA
D gene: NA
J gene: TRBJ1-2
V gene: TRBV5-6

CDR3 protein: CASSLGTNEQYF
CDR3 DNA: TGCGCCAGCAGCTTGGGGACAAACGAGCAGTACTTC
clone size: NA
D gene: NA
J gene: TRBJ2-7
V gene: TRBV5-1

CDR3 protein: CAWSGGRGRLASTDTQYF
CDR3 DNA: TGTGCCTGGAGTGGAGGGCGGGGGAGACTAGCTAGCACAGATACGCAGTATTTT
clone size: NA
D gene: TRBD2
J gene: TRBJ2-3
V gene: TRBV30

CDR3 protein: CASSPPATAFSYNEQFF
CDR3 DNA: TGTGCCAGCAGCCCCCCCGCGACTGCCTTCTCCTACAATGAGCAGTTCTTC
clone size: NA
D gene: NA
J gene: TRBJ2-1
V gene: TRBV28

CDR3 protein: CASSSQTSGAWEQYF
CDR3 DNA: TGTGCCAGTAGTTCCCAGACTAGCGGCGCCTGGGAGCAGTACTTC
clone size: NA
D gene: TRBD2
J gene: TRBJ2-7
V gene: TRBV19

CDR3 protein: CASISTTGKREVGYEQYF
CDR3 DNA: TGTGCCAGCATCTCCACTACCGGCAAGCGGGAGGTTGGATACGAGCAGTACTTC
clone size: once
D gene: TRBD2
J gene: TRBJ2-7
V gene: TRBV11-2

CDR3 protein: CASSPEGRGRNQPQHF
CDR3 DNA: TGTGCCAGCAGCCCCGAAGGCAGGGGGCGTAATCAGCCCCAGCATTTT
clone size: NA
D gene: TRBD1
J gene: TRBJ1-5
V gene: TRBV28

CDR3 protein: CSVDLEGANIQYF
CDR3 DNA: TGCAGCGTTGATTTGGAGGGGGCAAACATTCAGTACTTC
clone size: NA
D gene: NA
J gene: TRBJ2-4
V gene: TRBV29-1

CDR3 protein: CASSPRQSNQPQHF
CDR3 DNA: TGTGCCAGCTCACCGAGACAGAGCAATCAGCCCCAGCATTTT
clone size: NA
D gene: NA
J gene: TRBJ1-5
V gene: TRBV18